These 3 T cell receptor beta chains originate from one sample sequenced in a study of low-dose radiotherapy and immunotherapy resistance in tumors. Time point denoted: before trial treatment. First-strand cDNA relied on TRAV- and TRBV-specific primers spanning alpha and beta chains. A 20-cycle PCR with a constant-region primer and V-primer adapter amplified TCRs. TCRdb reprocessed the reads with MiXCR, giving one entry per CDR3 protein. The table lists 55,000 to 65,000 distinct CDR3 sequences, around a quarter of them singletons. Sequences were derived from PBMCs, sampled before treatment. The source is a male donor with rectosigmoid adenocarcinoma.

The table lists this clonotype with many counts. The chain combines TRBV6-2 or TRBV6-3 with TRBJ2-7; the match to TRBD2 covers 8 bases. Trimming took 10 bases from V and 1 from J; bases not matched to a gene: 6. The germline CDR1 and CDR2 sequences are MNHEY and SVGEGT. The CDR3 runs to 13 residues. The CDR3 spells CAIQSGGSYEQYF. In DNA form, the CDR3 reads TGTGCCATCCAAAGCGGGGGTTCCTACGAGCAGTACTTC.

The V and J genes are TRBV7-3 and TRBJ2-7; TRBD2 might be the D (5 bases). This CDR3 contains 15 residues. The V gene's germline CDR1 is SGHTA and CDR2 FQGTGA. V was trimmed by 2 bases and J by 5 bases, leaving 16 bases between them. CDR3 loop: CASSLVSGHPDEQYF. CDR3 nucleotide sequence: TGTGCCAGCAGCTTAGTGAGCGGCCACCCGGACGAGCAGTACTTC. The complete variable domain, with remaining parts taken from reference TRBV7-3 and TRBJ2-7, reads GAGVSQTPSNKVTEKGKYVELRCDPISGHTALYWYRQSLGQGPEFLIYFQGTGAADDSGLPNDRFFAVRPEGSVSTLKIQRTERGDSAVYLCASSLVSGHPDEQYFGPGTRLTVT.

This clonotype has at least ten counts. V usage is TRBV6-2 or TRBV6-3 and J usage is TRBJ2-5; 7 bases are a match to TRBD1. Germline V gives CDR1 MNHEY, CDR2 SVGEGT. V trimming: 7 bases; J trimming: 5 bases; junction bases outside the gene matches: 4. This CDR3 contains 12 residues. CDR3 loop: CASKRGLETQYF. The CDR3 DNA sequence: TGTGCCAGCAAAAGGGGGCTGGAGACCCAGTACTTC.